This T cell receptor beta chain was profiled in a study of blood T cell repertoires in COVID-19 (TCRdb year 2020). Background on the whole study: Samples from collaborators originated in the United States, Italy and Spain and spanned both the acute and convalescent phases of COVID-19. The prospective study material was composed of cDNA or gDNA derived from T cells, B-cell-depleted T cells, or PBMCs. Deeply sampled blood TCRbeta repertoires from subjects exposed to, actively infected with, or recovered from COVID-19 were included in the dataset. The repertoires were made available in a free public database intended to serve as a resource for research on the immune response to SARS-CoV-2. Samples came from the ongoing ImmuneRACE study (first 160 participants) plus 1,254 subjects from 6 global collaborators. The sample metadata nearly always contained a de-identified subject ID, COVID-19 status, age in years and sex. Where available, HLA class I and class II types were obtained from metadata supplied by the sample provider rather than from assay-based typing. Overall results and qualifications from the work: The amount of clinical and demographic metadata varied by source and participant and was provided uncurated.

Collaborating institutions collected whole blood in K2EDTA tubes following their own protocols. For TCRbeta analysis, collaborators shipped samples in one of three forms: frozen whole blood, isolated PBMCs, or DNA extracted from either of those sample types. CDR1 SGDLS and CDR2 YYNGEE were looked up in the germline V gene. V is reduced by 0 bases and J by 5 bases, leaving a spacing of 14 bases between them. The CDR3 starts with the cysteine, ends with the phenylalanine, and has 15 residues. Just the 45-base CDR3 DNA is kept, in frame starting at base 1. As concerns this clone: Its recognized antigen is unknown. The record has no base qualities; no much larger clone is one base away.

TCRbeta CDR3 regions were amplified from genomic DNA by means of the immunoSEQ Assay, a bias-controlled multiplex PCR. Processing in the source paper ran as follows. Nucleated cell counts per sample were estimated from amplification of reference gene primers within the assay. Sequence reads were collapsed and filtered to measure the absolute abundance of every unique TCRbeta CDR3 rearrangement. For each sample, productive Simpson clonality was calculated as the square root of Simpson's diversity index across productive rearrangements. Not all clones reach the TCRdb copy of this immuneACCESS table, which keeps in-frame sequences only. Checked studies attribute under half of the gap to unresolved V genes and leave the rest unexplained. The V and J calls and clone size were taken over from that table, and D and trimming were inferred from the DNA. Across this sample there are 40,000 or so clones, with 88% seen only once. The ten largest clonotypes hold over 3.5% of the sample.

This TCR derives from a human donor in a cohort sampled during active COVID-19. Sample: peripheral blood. The receptor chain draws on TRBV9 and TRBJ1-2, with TRBD1 perhaps the D gene, on 5 matching bases. The CDR3 region: CASSVERQGGYGYTF. The sequence in DNA is TGTGCCAGCAGCGTAGAGAGGCAGGGAGGTTATGGCTACACCTTC.